This TCR beta chain stems from a study of cytomegalovirus exposure and HLA in healthy donors. Findings and limits, study-wide: It was found in a later analysis that first-cohort TCR clusters tended to co-occur in the 90 to 150 validation repertoires.

The CDR3 loop spans 16 amino acids. The V gene's germline CDR1 is SGHTA and CDR2 FQGNSA. V shed 1 base and J shed 1 base, with 10 bases lying between them. Here immunoSEQ multiplex PCR was the method, and the copy in TCRdb shows in-frame clones only, minus some. The sample holds tens of thousands of clones, 90% to 95% seen once. As for this clone: Its antigen is currently unknown.

This receptor was identified in a woman in her late teens or twenties in good health and CMV-seropositive. This chain uses TRBV7-2 with TRBJ2-2; tentative D call: TRBD1 (6 bases). The sample comprised PBMCs. The CDR3 DNA reads as TGTGCCAGCAGCTTAGATGTAGGGGGGAACACCGGGGAGCTGTTTTTT. Its translation: CASSLDVGGNTGELFF.